The rows below give T cell receptor beta chains drawn from one sample of a study of Ad26.COV2.S vaccination and SARS-CoV-2 variants. Sequencing was performed with immunoSEQ multiplex PCR; in TCRdb, only in-frame clones are kept and a portion is missing. The data show around 340,000 clones, 86% seen once. The sequencing used peripheral blood, collected in a trial of Ad26.COV2.S vaccine versus placebo. These receptors all stem from a person aged 18-60 years who received the Ad26.COV2.S COVID-19 vaccine or a placebo. CDR3s include the opening cysteine and the closing phenylalanine or tryptophan. A D gene is named only where the DNA matches it firmly. The size entry is marked missing in some rows and otherwise reads once, few, many or a size class.

>NA|TRBV9|NA|TRBJ2-2
TGTGCCAGCAGCGTGTCCACCGGGGAGCTGTTTTTT
CASSVSTGELFF
>NA|TRBV7-9|NA|TRBJ1-2
TGTGCCAGCAGCCCCGGCGGGGGGCCGGGCTATGGCTACACCTTC
CASSPGGGPGYGYTF
>NA|TRBV19|NA|TRBJ1-1
TGTGCCAGTAGCGGCGTGAACACTGAAGCTTTCTTT
CASSGVNTEAFF
>NA|TRBV27|TRBD2|TRBJ2-5
TGTGCCAGCCGACTTTTAGCGGGGGGGCAAGAGACCCAGTACTTC
CASRLLAGGQETQYF
>NA|TRBV29-1|NA|TRBJ1-1
TGCAGCGTTGCCGACGTACGGGCAGTTCAGAACACTGAAGCTTTCTTT
CSVADVRAVQNTEAFF
>NA|TRBV5-1|TRBD1|TRBJ1-1
TGCGCCAGCAGTGAGGGACAGCCTAACACTGAAGCTTTCTTT
CASSEGQPNTEAFF
>NA|TRBV5-8|TRBD1|TRBJ2-2
TGTGCCAGCAGATGGGGACAGGGGGATATCGGGGAGCTGTTTTTT
CASRWGQGDIGELFF
>NA|TRBV30|NA|TRBJ1-5
TGTGCCTGGAGTGAGGGGACGAGCAATCAGCCCCAGCATTTT
CAWSEGTSNQPQHF
>NA|TRBV11-3|NA|TRBJ1-1
TGTGCCAGCAGCTCCGCCCTGGGCACTGAAGCTTTCTTT
CASSSALGTEAFF
>NA|TRBV12-3/TRBV12-4|NA|TRBJ1-4
TGTGCCAGCAGTTTAAGCTCCCGTGAAAAACTGTTTTTT
CASSLSSREKLFF
>NA|TRBV30|NA|TRBJ2-1
TGTGCCTGGAGTGTCCGGCACTACAATGAGCAGTTCTTC
CAWSVRHYNEQFF
>NA|TRBV6-2/TRBV6-3|TRBD1|TRBJ1-2
TGTGCCAGCAGCGGGACAGACCGCTATGGCTACACCTTC
CASSGTDRYGYTF
>once|TRBV7-2|TRBD2|TRBJ2-3
TGTGCCAGCAGCTTAGGTCTAGCGGGGGGGCCGATTGGAGATACGCAGTATTTT
CASSLGLAGGPIGDTQYF
>NA|TRBV30|NA|TRBJ2-3
TGTGCCCGGGGGGCAGGAGGAGATACGCAGTATTTT
CARGAGGDTQYF
>NA|TRBV19|NA|TRBJ1-5
TGTGCCAGTAGTATTCTGGACGTACTTAATCAGCCCCAGCATTTT
CASSILDVLNQPQHF
>once|TRBV18|TRBD1|TRBJ1-1
TGTGCCAGCTCCCCCGGGACAGGCACAATGAACACTGAAGCTTTCTTT
CASSPGTGTMNTEAFF
>NA|TRBV7-2|NA|TRBJ1-1
TGTGCCAGCAGCTCCCGAAAGCCTAACACTGAAGCTTTCTTT
CASSSRKPNTEAFF
>NA|TRBV10-1|TRBD2|TRBJ2-5
TGCGCCAGCGCGGGACTAGCGGGGGGAACCCAGTACTTC
CASAGLAGGTQYF
>NA|TRBV19|TRBD2|TRBJ2-1
TGTGCCAGTACCCCAGCTAGCGGGGGTTACAATGAGCAGTTCTTC
CASTPASGGYNEQFF
>NA|TRBV4-2|NA|TRBJ2-7
TGTGCCAGCAGCCAAGATTTTTCAGGGGGGTACGAGCAGTACTTC
CASSQDFSGGYEQYF
>NA|TRBV4-3|NA|TRBJ1-5
TGCGCCAGCAGCCAGGAGAGCAGGGGTAAGCCCCAGCATTTT
CASSQESRGKPQHF
>once|TRBV19|NA|TRBJ1-2
TGTGCCAGTACCTCCCGGGGGTTCGAAGACTATGGCTACACCTTC
CASTSRGFEDYGYTF
>NA|TRBV27|TRBD2|TRBJ2-7
TGTGCCAGCAGTTCCATTAGACTAGCGGGCGGCTACGAGCAGTACTTC
CASSSIRLAGGYEQYF
>NA|TRBV27|NA|TRBJ2-7
TGTGCCAGCAGTCCGACAGCACTCTACGAGCAGTACTTC
CASSPTALYEQYF
>NA|TRBV2|NA|TRBJ2-7
TGTGCCAGCAGTGAAAGTTGGTTAAACTCCTACGAGCAGTACTTC
CASSESWLNSYEQYF
>NA|TRBV6-2/TRBV6-3|TRBD2|TRBJ2-1
TGTGCCAGCAGCCAATGGGTAGCGGGAGATGAGGCCTACAATGAGCAGTTCTTC
CASSQWVAGDEAYNEQFF
>NA|TRBV3-1/TRBV3-2|NA|TRBJ1-5
TGTGCCAGCAGCCAAGACAAGGGGCGTAAGCAGCCCCAGCATTTT
CASSQDKGRKQPQHF
>NA|TRBV6-5|TRBD2|TRBJ2-1
TGTGCCAGCAGGCCCCTAGCGGTTTCCTACAATGAGCAGTTCTTC
CASRPLAVSYNEQFF
>NA|TRBV19|NA|TRBJ2-1
TGTGCCAGTAGTATAGAGGACCGCTCCTACAATGAGCAGTTCTTC
CASSIEDRSYNEQFF
>NA|TRBV7-9|TRBD2|TRBJ2-2
TGTGCCAGCAGCCCCCTAGCGGGGACGGGGACCGGGGAGCTGTTTTTT
CASSPLAGTGTGELFF
>NA|TRBV4-1|TRBD1|TRBJ1-6
TGCGCCAGCAGCCAACAGGGGGCCTCACCCCTCCACTTT
CASSQQGASPLHF
>NA|TRBV29-1|TRBD1|TRBJ2-4
TGCAGCGTTCAGACAGGGACGTTGGCCAAAAACATTCAGTACTTC
CSVQTGTLAKNIQYF
>NA|TRBV24-1|TRBD1|TRBJ1-5
TGTGCCACCAGTGCAACCGCGGACAGGGGGAAGAATCAGCCCCAGCATTTT
CATSATADRGKNQPQHF
>NA|TRBV3-1/TRBV3-2|TRBD2|TRBJ2-7
TGTGCCAGCAGCCAAGATTTGGCTAGCGGGACCTACGAGCAGTACTTC
CASSQDLASGTYEQYF
>NA|TRBV7-9|TRBD1|TRBJ1-1
TGTGCCAGCAGCGCGGGACAGGGTGTCGCTGAAGCTTTCTTT
CASSAGQGVAEAFF